Listed here are 21 T cell receptor beta chains from one sample, sequenced in a study of T cells in Graves' hyperthyroidism and ophthalmopathy. The source material, RNA transcripts, was used to amplify TCR beta CDR3 regions. The study used the HTBI primer set for a first-round RT-PCR of the TCR CDR3. Via MiXCR, TCRdb re-called the multiplex PCR reads, giving one row per CDR3 protein. The sample includes fewer than 500,000 distinct CDR3 sequences, 13% of them seen just once. The sequenced material came from blood. These receptors were obtained from a young man with Graves' hyperthyroidism that later progressed to Graves' ophthalmopathy.

The sample holds many counts of this clonotype. The CDR3 DNA sequence: TGTGCCAGCAGCTTAGCGGTAGGACTGAACACTGAAGCTTTCTTT. Amino acid sequence: CASSLAVGLNTEAFF. The V and J genes are TRBV7-2 and TRBJ1-1; D uncertain. CDR3 length equals 15 residues. Germline assignment: CDR1 SGHTA and CDR2 FQGNSA. V lost 0 bases to trimming and J lost 0 bases, with 8 bases between them.

This clonotype was counted many times. This chain uses TRBV6-5 with TRBJ2-3; 7 bases fit TRBD1. V trimming: 2 bases; J trimming: 2 bases; junction bases outside the gene matches: 4. CDR3 length: 15 residues. CDR1 and CDR2 (germline): MNHEY, SVGAGI. The CDR3 coding sequence is TGTGCCAGCAGTTACCTTGGACAGGACACAGATACGCAGTATTTT. It specifies CASSYLGQDTDTQYF.

This clonotype was counted a few times. This rearrangement joins TRBV5-1 to TRBJ2-7, with 12 bases lining up with TRBD1. This CDR3 spans 16 amino acids. With V trimmed by 4 bases and J by 0 bases, 5 bases remained unmatched. Germline V CDR1 and CDR2: SGHRS, YFSETQ. The CDR3 bases are TGCGCCAGCAGCGGGGACAGGGGGCCTACCTCCTACGAGCAGTACTTC. Protein: CASSGDRGPTSYEQYF. The complete variable domain, with remaining parts taken from reference TRBV5-1 and TRBJ2-7, reads KAGVTQTPRYLIKTRGQQVTLSCSPISGHRSVSWYQQTPGQGLQFLFEYFSETQRNKGNFPGRFSGRQFSNSRSEMNVSTLELGDSALYLCASSGDRGPTSYEQYFGPGTRLTVT.

This clonotype was observed a few times. The J gene is TRBJ2-7, the V gene TRBV6-1, with D possibly being TRBD1 or TRBD2 (6 bases each). Trimming pared 7 bases from V and 6 bases from J, leaving 16 bases between. There are 13 residues in the CDR3. Germline V gene data show CDR1 as MNHNS and CDR2 as SASEGT. The CDR3 here is CASNNPGGGEQYF. The CDR3 DNA reads as TGTGCCAGCAACAACCCCGGGGGCGGCGAGCAGTACTTC.

The chain joins TRBV19 to TRBJ2-1; D not certain. Trimming removed 1 base from V and 0 bases from J, with 10 bases in between. The CDR3 spans 16 residues. The V gene's germline CDR1 is LNHDA and CDR2 SQIVND (reference sequence). The CDR3 loop is CASSIAGSSSYNEQFF. The DNA for the CDR3 is TGTGCCAGTAGTATAGCCGGCAGCAGCTCCTACAATGAGCAGTTCTTC.

V is TRBV7-2 and J is TRBJ2-7; 7 bases line up with TRBD1. Germline-derived CDR1 and CDR2 are SGHTA and FQGNSA. V lost 5 bases, J lost 6 bases, and 10 bases stayed unmatched. This CDR3 has 14 amino acids. CDR3 nucleotides: TGTGCCAGCAGCCCATCGGACAGGAGGAGCGAGCAGTACTTC. Residues: CASSPSDRRSEQYF.

CDR3 sequence (DNA): TGTGCCAGCAGCTTGTGGGTGGGGGCCTCCTACAATGAGCAGTTCTTC. It translates to CASSLWVGASYNEQFF. The chain recombines TRBV5-8 with TRBJ2-1; D possibly corresponds to TRBD1 (6 bases). Germline CDR1 is SGHTS and CDR2 is YDEGEE. Trimming took 1 base from V and 0 from J, leaving 11 bases between them. This CDR3 has 16 residues.

J is TRBJ2-5 and V is TRBV5-1, with TRBD2 matching over 11 bases. Germline-derived CDR1 and CDR2 are SGHRS and YFSETQ. CDR3 length: 14 residues. The ends lost 2 bases at V and 4 bases at J; junction bases unmatched: 1. CDR3 DNA: TGCGCCAGCAGCTTCACTAGCGGGGGAGAGACCCAGTACTTC. Translated: CASSFTSGGETQYF.

V and J are TRBV15 and TRBJ2-3; D is possibly TRBD2 (5 bases). This CDR3 has 13 residues. V lost 8 bases and J lost 1, with 10 bases in between. The germline V gene has CDR1 LNHNV and CDR2 YYDKDF (reference sequence). CDR3 in DNA: TGTGCCACCGGACGGCGGGGCACAGATACGCAGTATTTT. Amino acid sequence: CATGRRGTDTQYF.

The chain joins TRBV7-2 to TRBJ2-1; 14 bases match TRBD2. CDR1 SGHTA and CDR2 FQGNSA come from the germline V gene. The CDR3 contains 15 residues. The V gene end was trimmed by 8 bases and the J gene end by 3 bases; junction bases not matched to a gene: 3. The CDR3 loop reads CASGLAGGHYNEQFF. CDR3 DNA sequence: TGTGCCAGCGGACTAGCGGGGGGCCACTACAATGAGCAGTTCTTC.

Many counts were recorded for this clonotype. J is TRBJ2-1 and V is TRBV6-5; 12 nucleotides match TRBD1. Losses at the gene ends were 2 bases for V and 0 bases for J; bases not matched to a gene: 23. The germline V gene has CDR1 MNHEY and CDR2 SVGAGI. The CDR3 extends over 24 amino acids. CDR3 in DNA: TGTGCCAGCAGTTACCCTACCCCTAAGAGGGACAGGGGGCCGAGTGGGAGCTCCTACAATGAGCAGTTCTTC. Its protein is CASSYPTPKRDRGPSGSSYNEQFF.

The V call is TRBV7-6, the J call TRBJ2-5, with D maybe TRBD1 (5 bases). The length of the CDR3 is 14 residues. Germline V lookup: CDR1 SGHVS, CDR2 FNYEAQ. V lost 0 bases, J lost 3 bases, and 8 bases lay in between. The CDR3 here is CASSLAPGKETQYF. The CDR3 DNA reads as TGTGCCAGCAGCTTAGCTCCAGGGAAAGAGACCCAGTACTTC.

The gene calls are TRBV6-1 and TRBJ2-5, with TRBD2 matching 12 bases. This CDR3 region has 16 residues. V lost 7 bases and J lost 0; bases outside the gene matches: 6. Per germline, CDR1 MNHNS and CDR2 SASEGT. The CDR3 DNA reads TGTGCCAGCAACCAGACTAGCGGGGGACACCAAGAGACCCAGTACTTC. As protein: CASNQTSGGHQETQYF.

There are a few counts of this clonotype. The V and J genes are TRBV20-1 and TRBJ2-5, with D uncertain. Trimming removed 7 bases at V and 1 base at J, with 13 bases between. CDR1 and CDR2 (germline): DFQATT, SNEGSKA (reference sequence). This CDR3 is 13 amino acids long. The CDR3 sequence: CSGAVAFQETQYF. Here the CDR3 DNA reads TGCAGTGGTGCAGTAGCATTCCAAGAGACCCAGTACTTC.

In this sample, this clonotype turned up many times. The chain uses TRBV20-1 and TRBJ1-1; no reliable D call. The germline V and J ends were trimmed by 5 bases and 1 base, with 8 bases remaining between them. The CDR3 has 12 amino acids. The germline V gene encodes CDR1 DFQATT and CDR2 SNEGSKA (reference sequence). CDR3 loop: CSAGTGNTEAFF. The DNA for the CDR3 is TGCAGTGCTGGAACGGGGAACACTGAAGCTTTCTTT.

J is TRBJ2-7 and V is TRBV6-2 or TRBV6-3; D may be TRBD1 (6 bases). Trimming took 8 bases from V and 3 from J, leaving 11 bases between them. The CDR3 sequence is 12 residues long. Looked up from germline, CDR1 is MNHEY and CDR2 is SVGEGT. CDR3 DNA: TGTGCCAGCGGGGACACCTTCTACGAGCAGTACTTC. Its protein product is CASGDTFYEQYF.

The V call is TRBV12-3 or TRBV12-4, the J call TRBJ2-2; TRBD1 is a possible D gene (6 bases). The length of the CDR3 is 16 residues. Trimming pared 11 bases from V and 4 bases from J, leaving 23 bases between. The CDR3 DNA is TGTGCCCGCATTCGACCGGGACATGGAGGCACCGGGGAGCTGTTTTTT. Translation gives CARIRPGHGGTGELFF.

This clonotype was detected many times. The J gene is TRBJ2-1, the V gene TRBV20-1, with 11 bases that match TRBD1. J lost 9 bases, V lost 5 bases, and 6 bases had no gene match. Germline loops: CDR1 DFQATT, CDR2 SNEGSKA (reference sequence). This CDR3 comprises 13 residues. The CDR3 DNA is TGCAGTGCTCCGCGGACAGGGGGCATTGAGCAGTTCTTC. It yields the protein CSAPRTGGIEQFF.

This clonotype appeared a single time. The chain is built from TRBV13 and TRBJ2-1, with 7 bases aligning to TRBD1. V gave up 5 bases and J gave up 7 bases; unmatched junction bases: 5. The CDR3 contains 13 residues. CDR1 is PRHDT, CDR2 FYEKMQ, per germline (reference sequence). The CDR3 here is CASSADRANEQFF. CDR3 coding DNA: TGTGCCAGCAGCGCAGACAGGGCGAATGAGCAGTTCTTC.

This clonotype was recorded many times. The V and J genes are TRBV28 and TRBJ2-5; no definite D call. From germline, CDR1 is MDHEN and CDR2 SYDVKM. Deletions cut 3 bases from V and 5 bases from J, with 13 bases between. This CDR3 is 14 amino acids long. CDR3 protein: CASSLFGGRETQYF. In DNA, the CDR3 is TGTGCCAGCAGTTTGTTCGGCGGTAGGGAGACCCAGTACTTC.

This clonotype appeared many times. The chain joins TRBV29-1 to TRBJ1-5; a possible D gene is TRBD1 (5 bases). The CDR3 spans 14 residues. With 4 bases removed from V and 0 bases from J, the gap between germline ends came to 10 bases. Germline lookup yields CDR1 SQVTM and CDR2 ANQGSEA. CDR3 coding DNA: TGCAGCGTTGGGCAGGGAGATAGCAATCAGCCCCAGCATTTT. It yields the protein CSVGQGDSNQPQHF.